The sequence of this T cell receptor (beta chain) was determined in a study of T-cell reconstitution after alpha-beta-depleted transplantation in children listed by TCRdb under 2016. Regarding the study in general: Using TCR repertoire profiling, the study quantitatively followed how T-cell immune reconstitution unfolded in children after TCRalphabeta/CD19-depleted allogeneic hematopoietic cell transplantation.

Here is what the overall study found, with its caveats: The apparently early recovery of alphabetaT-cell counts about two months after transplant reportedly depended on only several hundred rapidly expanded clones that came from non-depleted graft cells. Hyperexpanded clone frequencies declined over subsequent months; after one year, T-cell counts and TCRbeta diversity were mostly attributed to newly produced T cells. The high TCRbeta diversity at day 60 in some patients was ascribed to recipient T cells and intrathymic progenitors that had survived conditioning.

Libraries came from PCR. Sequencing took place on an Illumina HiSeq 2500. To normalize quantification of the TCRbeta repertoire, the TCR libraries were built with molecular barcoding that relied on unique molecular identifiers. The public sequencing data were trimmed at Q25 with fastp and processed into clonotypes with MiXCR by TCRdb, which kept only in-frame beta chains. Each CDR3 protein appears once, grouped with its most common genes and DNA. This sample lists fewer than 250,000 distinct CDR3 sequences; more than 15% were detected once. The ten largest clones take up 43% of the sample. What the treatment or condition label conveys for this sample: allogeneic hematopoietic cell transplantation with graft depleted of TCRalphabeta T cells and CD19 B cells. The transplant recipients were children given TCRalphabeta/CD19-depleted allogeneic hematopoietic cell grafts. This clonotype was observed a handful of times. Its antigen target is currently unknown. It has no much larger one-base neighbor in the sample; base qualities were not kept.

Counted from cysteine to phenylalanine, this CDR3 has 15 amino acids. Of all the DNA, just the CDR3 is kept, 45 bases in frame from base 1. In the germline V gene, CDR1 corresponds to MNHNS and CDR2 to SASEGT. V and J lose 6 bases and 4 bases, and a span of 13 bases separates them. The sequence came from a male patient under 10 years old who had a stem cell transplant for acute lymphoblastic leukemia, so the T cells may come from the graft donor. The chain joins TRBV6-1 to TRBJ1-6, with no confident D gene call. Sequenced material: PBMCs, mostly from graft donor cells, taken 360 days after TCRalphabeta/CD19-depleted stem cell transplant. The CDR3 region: CASSPWTVYNSPLHF. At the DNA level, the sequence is TGTGCCAGCAGCCCGTGGACCGTATATAATTCACCCCTCCACTTT.